This T cell receptor (beta chain) stems from a study of T cell repertoires in cytomegalovirus infection. Study at large: As its CMV epitopes, the study selected recently identified HLA-C-restricted and well-studied HLA-B-restricted targets. Public TCR beta signatures indicated both CMV infection and matching HLA type.

TCRdb itself ran the reads through MiXCR, one entry per CDR3 protein. In the table there are about 89,000 distinct CDR3 sequences, 25% to 30% of which are singletons. Trimming shortened V by 4 bases and J by 2 bases, and 18 bases separated the two germline ends. Germline CDR1 reads SGHDT; CDR2 reads YYEEEE. CDR3 length equals 16 residues. Comment on this clonotype: What it binds is not known.

Study-level results: Carriers of CMV plus the relevant HLA were identified by cumulative public TCR beta family frequency.

The chain uses TRBV5-6 and TRBJ2-5; the D gene is possibly TRBD1 (5 bases). The sequence was collected from a human donor in good health (CMV status not recorded). Some clones in this sample may be carry-over from other donors' samples. The sample consisted of CD8+ T cells from cultured PBMCs, taken from culture after CMV antigen stimulation. The CDR3 protein is CASSPQLGALQETQYF. As DNA, the CDR3 is TGTGCCAGCAGCCCACAGCTAGGGGCACTACAAGAGACCCAGTACTTC.